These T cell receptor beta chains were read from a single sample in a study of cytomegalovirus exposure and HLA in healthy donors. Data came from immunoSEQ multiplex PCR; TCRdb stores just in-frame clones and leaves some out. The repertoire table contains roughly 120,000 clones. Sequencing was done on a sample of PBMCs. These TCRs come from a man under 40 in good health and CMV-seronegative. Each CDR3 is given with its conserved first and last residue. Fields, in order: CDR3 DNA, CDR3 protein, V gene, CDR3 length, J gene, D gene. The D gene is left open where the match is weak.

DNA: TGTGCCAGCAGCTTGGAGGGGATTAAGCAGTTCTTC
CDR3: CASSLEGIKQFF
V: TRBV5-8
length: 12
J: TRBJ2-1
D: .

DNA: TGTGCCAGCAGCTTAGCCGGGGGTCAGATCTTT
CDR3: CASSLAGGQIF
V: TRBV11-2
length: 11
J: TRBJ2-3
D: .

DNA: TGCGCCAGCAGATTGGGGAGCGGGGGGGCCGGGGATACGCAGTATTTT
CDR3: CASRLGSGGAGDTQYF
V: TRBV5-1
length: 16
J: TRBJ2-3
D: TRBD2

DNA: TGTGCCAGCAGTGAAGGACTTTGGCAGAAAAATGAAAAACTGTTTTTT
CDR3: CASSEGLWQKNEKLFF
V: TRBV2
length: 16
J: TRBJ1-4
D: .

DNA: TGTGCCAGCAGCTTAGTCCCAGGGTGGATGAACACTGAAGCTTTCTTT
CDR3: CASSLVPGWMNTEAFF
V: TRBV7-2
length: 16
J: TRBJ1-1
D: .

DNA: TGTGCCAGCAGCTTGTACCGGACTTGGACCGGGGAGCTGTTTTTT
CDR3: CASSLYRTWTGELFF
V: TRBV5-8
length: 15
J: TRBJ2-2
D: .

DNA: TGTGCCAGTAGGAACCGGACTAGCGGGGCAAACTACGAGCAGTACTTC
CDR3: CASRNRTSGANYEQYF
V: TRBV19
length: 16
J: TRBJ2-7
D: TRBD2

DNA: TGCAGCGTTCTCGGACTGGGAAACACCATATATTTT
CDR3: CSVLGLGNTIYF
V: TRBV29-1
length: 12
J: TRBJ1-3
D: .

DNA: TGTGCCAGCAGTTTCCGGGACAGGGGGCAGGGCTACACCTTC
CDR3: CASSFRDRGQGYTF
V: TRBV27
length: 14
J: TRBJ1-2
D: TRBD1

DNA: TGTGCCAGCAGCCGACAGGGGAGGACCTACGAGCAGTACTTC
CDR3: CASSRQGRTYEQYF
V: TRBV6-1
length: 14
J: TRBJ2-7
D: TRBD1

DNA: TGTGCCAGCAGCTTTACTACAGGGTCCAATGAGCAGTTCTTC
CDR3: CASSFTTGSNEQFF
V: TRBV7-8
length: 14
J: TRBJ2-1
D: .

DNA: TGTGCCAGCTCACTTGGCGGTCTTAACTATGGCTACACCTTC
CDR3: CASSLGGLNYGYTF
V: TRBV18
length: 14
J: TRBJ1-2
D: .

DNA: TGTGCCAGCAGCGTAGCTACGGGGGGTACGGAGACCCAGTACTTC
CDR3: CASSVATGGTETQYF
V: TRBV9
length: 15
J: TRBJ2-5
D: TRBD2

DNA: TGTGCCAGCAGCCGCTTTCAGGGTGGCCCCGGCTACACCTTC
CDR3: CASSRFQGGPGYTF
V: TRBV9
length: 14
J: TRBJ1-2
D: .

DNA: TGTGCCAGCAGTCCGGGACAGGGGATATATGGCTACACCTTC
CDR3: CASSPGQGIYGYTF
V: TRBV6-1
length: 14
J: TRBJ1-2
D: TRBD1

DNA: TGTGCCAGCAGCTTGAGAGGGTTCAATCAGCCCCAGCATTTT
CDR3: CASSLRGFNQPQHF
V: TRBV5-6
length: 14
J: TRBJ1-5
D: .

DNA: TGTGCCAGCAGCTTGGGGGGGGGTAGCAATCAGCCCCAGCATTTT
CDR3: CASSLGGGSNQPQHF
V: TRBV5-4
length: 15
J: TRBJ1-5
D: .

DNA: TGTGCCTGGAGTCCTGTGGGGCTCGGCGAGCAGTACTTC
CDR3: CAWSPVGLGEQYF
V: TRBV30
length: 13
J: TRBJ2-7
D: .

DNA: TGTGCCAGCAGCTCTTACCAAGAGACCCAGTACTTC
CDR3: CASSSYQETQYF
V: TRBV7-2
length: 12
J: TRBJ2-5
D: .

DNA: TGTGCCAGCAGCCTCTTGGGGGGACCCTATGGCTACACCTTC
CDR3: CASSLLGGPYGYTF
V: TRBV5-4
length: 14
J: TRBJ1-2
D: .

DNA: TGCGCCAGCAGCTTGATTAGCGTAAATGAGCAGTTCTTC
CDR3: CASSLISVNEQFF
V: TRBV5-1
length: 13
J: TRBJ2-1
D: .

DNA: TGTGCCAGCAGTTACGCAGGCAGGGATGAAAAACTGTTTTTT
CDR3: CASSYAGRDEKLFF
V: TRBV6-6
length: 14
J: TRBJ1-4
D: .

DNA: TGTGCCAGCAGCCTGGGACAGGGGAGAAGAAGCACAGATACGCAGTATTTT
CDR3: CASSLGQGRRSTDTQYF
V: TRBV14
length: 17
J: TRBJ2-3
D: TRBD1

DNA: TGTGCCAGTAGTATCCACAGGGGGAATACTGAAGCTTTCTTT
CDR3: CASSIHRGNTEAFF
V: TRBV19
length: 14
J: TRBJ1-1
D: TRBD1

DNA: TGTGCCTGGAGTGACGGGTTCGGAAACACCATATATTTT
CDR3: CAWSDGFGNTIYF
V: TRBV30
length: 13
J: TRBJ1-3
D: .

DNA: TGTGCCAGCAGCTTTCAGGGTCTCTACGAGCAGTACTTC
CDR3: CASSFQGLYEQYF
V: TRBV5-4
length: 13
J: TRBJ2-7
D: .

DNA: TGTGCCAGTAGCCCCCTGGGCCGTAAGGGGCAGGGGACCCAGTACTTC
CDR3: CASSPLGRKGQGTQYF
V: TRBV19
length: 16
J: TRBJ2-5
D: .

DNA: TGTGCCAGCAGTGACGTCTCTGGGGCCAACGTCCTGACTTTC
CDR3: CASSDVSGANVLTF
V: TRBV25-1
length: 14
J: TRBJ2-6
D: .

DNA: TGTGCCAGCAGTTATACGGGAGGAGGCTCCTACGAGCAGTACTTC
CDR3: CASSYTGGGSYEQYF
V: TRBV6-5
length: 15
J: TRBJ2-7
D: TRBD2

DNA: TGTGCCAGCAGCTTGGCGGATGAGCAGTTCTTC
CDR3: CASSLADEQFF
V: TRBV5-6
length: 11
J: TRBJ2-1
D: .

DNA: TGCGCCAGCACCTCTAGCGGGGCCCCGACGGATACGCAGTATTTT
CDR3: CASTSSGAPTDTQYF
V: TRBV5-1
length: 15
J: TRBJ2-3
D: TRBD2

DNA: TGTGCCAGCGGGACTCTCGGAATCGACAAGATCTCTGGGGCCAACGTCCTGACCTTC
CDR3: CASGTLGIDKISGANVLTF
V: TRBV27
length: 19
J: TRBJ2-6
D: .

DNA: TGTGCCAGCAGCCAAGATTCCCCGGGACAGGGGACAGATACGCAGTATTTT
CDR3: CASSQDSPGQGTDTQYF
V: TRBV14
length: 17
J: TRBJ2-3
D: TRBD1

DNA: TGTGCCAGCAGCCCCCGGCGGGCGGGGGTTACGCAGTATTTT
CDR3: CASSPRRAGVTQYF
V: TRBV7-2
length: 14
J: TRBJ2-3
D: TRBD2

DNA: TGTGCCAGCAGCCGGACAGGGTTTGGGGAGACCCAGTACTTC
CDR3: CASSRTGFGETQYF
V: TRBV5-4
length: 14
J: TRBJ2-5
D: TRBD1

DNA: TGCGCCAGCAGCTTGACCGGACGGACAGACAATGAGCAGTTCTTC
CDR3: CASSLTGRTDNEQFF
V: TRBV5-1
length: 15
J: TRBJ2-1
D: .

DNA: TGTGCCTGGAGTGTACGCAGGGCCGAGACCCAGTACTTC
CDR3: CAWSVRRAETQYF
V: TRBV30
length: 13
J: TRBJ2-5
D: .

DNA: TGTGCCAGCAGCTTGGTAGGACAGGGGCGGTCGGCCAATCAGCCCCAGCATTTT
CDR3: CASSLVGQGRSANQPQHF
V: TRBV5-8
length: 18
J: TRBJ1-5
D: TRBD1

DNA: TGTGCCAGCAGTGGTCCGACAGGAAACACGGTCAATGAGCAGCTCTTC
CDR3: CASSGPTGNTVNEQLF
V: TRBV25-1
length: 16
J: TRBJ2-1
D: .

DNA: TGTGCCAGCAGCTCGCTGGGGGGTTCCTACGAGCAGTACTTC
CDR3: CASSSLGGSYEQYF
V: TRBV14
length: 14
J: TRBJ2-7
D: .

DNA: TGTGCCATCAGTGAATCCGGGGGTCGGTACGAGCAGTACTTC
CDR3: CAISESGGRYEQYF
V: TRBV10-3
length: 14
J: TRBJ2-7
D: .

DNA: TGTGCCTGGAGTGTACGGGACACTGAAGCTTTCTTT
CDR3: CAWSVRDTEAFF
V: TRBV30
length: 12
J: TRBJ1-1
D: .

DNA: TGTGCCAGCATCGCCTCAGGGATACCTAACTATGGCTACACCTTC
CDR3: CASIASGIPNYGYTF
V: TRBV7-9
length: 15
J: TRBJ1-2
D: .

DNA: TGTGCCAGCATCCAGGGGGCGGTGTGTACTTCTTGGGAGACAACTAATGAAAAACTGTTTTTT
CDR3: CASIQGAVCTSWETTNEKLFF
V: TRBV13
length: 21
J: TRBJ1-4
D: TRBD1

DNA: TGTGCCACCAGCAGAGCTCTGAGCTCTGGAAACACCATATATTTT
CDR3: CATSRALSSGNTIYF
V: TRBV15
length: 15
J: TRBJ1-3
D: .

DNA: TGTGCCAGCAGTTACAAGGGGGCGGATTCTGAAAAACTGTTTTTT
CDR3: CASSYKGADSEKLFF
V: TRBV6-5
length: 15
J: TRBJ1-4
D: TRBD1

DNA: TGTGCCAGCAGCTTAGGACAGGGGGCTTTCGGAAACACCATATATTTT
CDR3: CASSLGQGAFGNTIYF
V: TRBV7-9
length: 16
J: TRBJ1-3
D: TRBD1

DNA: TGTGCCAGCTCACCAGAAAGGGGGCGCGGGTGGGACAATCAGCCCCAGCATTTT
CDR3: CASSPERGRGWDNQPQHF
V: TRBV18
length: 18
J: TRBJ1-5
D: TRBD1

DNA: TGCGCCAGCAGCCAAGTTGCCAGCGGGGGGGAAGAGACCCAGTACTTC
CDR3: CASSQVASGGEETQYF
V: TRBV4-1
length: 16
J: TRBJ2-5
D: TRBD2

DNA: TGTGCCAGCAGTTACTTCCAGGGGAATCAGCCCCAGCATTTT
CDR3: CASSYFQGNQPQHF
V: TRBV6-6
length: 14
J: TRBJ1-5
D: .

DNA: TGCGCCAGCTCGCTATCCGGGACAGGGGGCACTGGGGCCAACGTCCTGACTTTC
CDR3: CASSLSGTGGTGANVLTF
V: TRBV5-1
length: 18
J: TRBJ2-6
D: TRBD1

DNA: TGTGCTAGTGGTTTGGTACGGACAGAGTATCAGCCCCAGCATTTT
CDR3: CASGLVRTEYQPQHF
V: TRBV12-5
length: 15
J: TRBJ1-5
D: .

DNA: TGTGCCAGCAGTTGGACAGGTCTCCTTAGCACAGATACGCAGTATTTT
CDR3: CASSWTGLLSTDTQYF
V: TRBV6-5
length: 16
J: TRBJ2-3
D: TRBD1